The next 23 T cell receptor beta chains were all read from a single sample in a study of regulatory T cells in long-lasting Graves disease. Documented time point: persistent/refractory GD, antithyroid drugs over 5 years with positive TRAb. From PBMCs, RNA was extracted and then used to make the TCR library. Arm-PCR of CDR3 regions and iRepertoire HTBI primers were the basis on which TCR beta libraries were built. TCRdb ran MiXCR on the multiplex PCR reads and lists one entry per CDR3 protein. The repertoire holds 600,000 to 850,000 distinct CDR3 sequences, 30% seen once, with around 40% in the top ten. The source material was peripheral blood mononuclear cells (PBMCs), sampled when the disease was refractory, from a patient treated with antithyroid drugs. The receptor set was obtained from a female donor with Graves disease.

A few counts support this clonotype. The chain has TRBV12-3 or TRBV12-4 and TRBJ2-5; no clear D gene. The CDR3 contains 15 residues. V was clipped by 4 bases and J by 5 bases, with 17 bases between them. This CDR3 reads CASSSPEAIGETQYF. The CDR3 bases are TGTGCCAGCAGTTCCCCTGAGGCGATCGGCGAGACCCAGTACTTC.

The table lists this clonotype with a few counts. The rearrangement uses TRBV28 and TRBJ1-5; D is perhaps TRBD1 (6 bases). The CDR3 contains 13 residues. Germline CDR1 reads MDHEN; CDR2 reads SYDVKM. V dropped 6 bases and J dropped 9 bases, with 15 bases sitting between them. CDR3 in amino acids: CASRGHRDGPQHF. The CDR3, as DNA: TGTGCCAGCAGGGGACACCGCGATGGGCCCCAGCATTTT. Looking up the rest from reference TRBV28 and TRBJ1-5 gives the full variable domain: DVKVTQSSRYLVKRTGEKVFLECVQDMDHENMFWYRQDPGLGLRLIYFSYDVKMKEKGDIPEGYSVSREKKERFSLILESASTNQTSMYLCASRGHRDGPQHFGDGTRLSIL.

The chain couples TRBV11-2 to TRBJ1-2, with 7 bases lining up with TRBD1. V gave up 2 bases and J gave up 0 bases; unmatched junction bases: 3. The germline gives CDR1 SGHAT, CDR2 FQNNGV. This CDR3 comprises 15 residues. CDR3 nucleotides: TGTGCCAGCAGCTTACGACAGGGTCCTAACTATGGCTACACCTTC. Translated: CASSLRQGPNYGYTF. The full variable domain, rest sourced from reference TRBV11-2 and TRBJ1-2, is EAGVAQSPRYKIIEKRQSVAFWCNPISGHATLYWYQQILGQGPKLLIQFQNNGVVDDSQLPKDRFSAERLKGVDSTLKIQPAKLEDSAVYLCASSLRQGPNYGYTFGSGTRLTVV.

There are many counts of this clonotype. The chain joins TRBV9 to TRBJ1-2, with D maybe TRBD1 (5 bases). Between the trimmed V and J ends, which lost 3 bases and 6 bases, there was a span of 15 bases. The CDR3 loop spans 14 amino acids. Germline V lookup: CDR1 SGDLS, CDR2 YYNGEE. CDR3 protein: CASSAQGGYDGYTF. The DNA for the CDR3 is TGTGCCAGCAGCGCCCAGGGAGGGTATGATGGCTACACCTTC.

The genes are TRBV5-1 and TRBJ2-7, with D perhaps matching TRBD2 (6 bases). Germline CDR1 SGHRS, CDR2 YFSETQ. V dropped 0 bases and J dropped 6 bases, with 16 bases sitting between them. The CDR3 totals 15 residues. The CDR3 nucleotides read TGCGCCAGCAGCTTGGACGACGGGAGTCGGGGCGAGCAGTACTTC. Its translation is CASSLDDGSRGEQYF.

This clonotype was seen more than once but under ten times. The genes are TRBV6-1 and TRBJ1-2; D is uncertain. The length of the CDR3 is 13 residues. CDR1 is MNHNS and CDR2 is SASEGT in the germline V gene. The ends were cut back, 5 bases at V and 2 bases at J, with 9 bases in the middle. The CDR3 is CASSKDGNYGYTF. In nucleotides, the CDR3 is TGTGCCAGCAGTAAAGACGGAAACTATGGCTACACCTTC.

This clonotype appeared a few times. V gene TRBV20-1 combines with J gene TRBJ2-5; D may match TRBD1 or TRBD2 (5 bases each). This CDR3 contains 15 residues. V dropped 4 bases and J dropped 5 bases, with 20 bases sitting between them. Germline CDR1 is DFQATT and CDR2 is SNEGSKA (reference sequence). The CDR3 here is CSATIGDASGETQYF. The DNA for the CDR3 is TGCAGTGCTACGATCGGGGACGCCTCGGGGGAGACCCAGTACTTC.

The chain has TRBV20-1 and TRBJ2-5; possibly TRBD1 for D (6 bases). V was pared by 5 bases and J by 2 bases, with 12 bases between. This CDR3 is 13 amino acids long. Germline loops: CDR1 DFQATT, CDR2 SNEGSKA (reference sequence). The CDR3 reads CSALPGHQETQYF. DNA for the CDR3: TGCAGTGCTTTACCGGGACATCAAGAGACCCAGTACTTC.

This chain links TRBV14 with TRBJ1-2; unclear D gene. Trimming removed 5 bases from V and 3 bases from J, with 10 bases in between. CDR1 and CDR2 (germline): SGHDN, FVKESK. The CDR3 sequence is 13 residues long. CDR3 protein: CASSYREDYGYTF. The CDR3 nucleotides are TGTGCCAGCAGCTACCGAGAGGACTATGGCTACACCTTC.

This clonotype was observed a few times. The chain is built from TRBV6-5 and TRBJ1-2; no clear D gene. Per the germline V gene, CDR1 is MNHEY and CDR2 is SVGAGI. V was clipped by 2 bases and J by 0 bases, with 10 bases between them. This CDR3 has 15 residues. The CDR3 coding sequence is TGTGCCAGCAGTTACATGGCAGGAACTAACTATGGCTACACCTTC. As protein: CASSYMAGTNYGYTF.

This chain connects TRBV29-1 to TRBJ1-1; D unresolved. Germline loops: CDR1 SQVTM, CDR2 ANQGSEA. With 4 bases removed from V and 5 bases from J, the gap between germline ends came to 11 bases. CDR3 length equals 12 residues. The chain's CDR3 is CSVVSGRTEAFF. The CDR3 nucleotides read TGCAGCGTTGTTTCGGGCAGAACTGAAGCTTTCTTT.

This rearrangement joins TRBV30 to TRBJ2-7; D may be TRBD1 (6 bases). CDR3 length: 14 amino acids. Germline V gene data show CDR1 as GTSNPN and CDR2 as SVGIG (reference sequence). V lost 3 bases and J lost 4, with 16 bases in between. The chain's CDR3 is CAWRARGSQYEQYF. For the CDR3, the DNA is TGTGCCTGGAGGGCGAGGGGGAGCCAATACGAGCAGTACTTC.

There are a few counts of this clonotype. J is TRBJ1-5 and V is TRBV28; 7 nucleotides line up with TRBD1. The germline CDR1 and CDR2 sequences are MDHEN and SYDVKM. The ends lost 4 bases at V and 4 bases at J; junction bases unmatched: 4. This CDR3 comprises 14 residues. The chain's CDR3 is CASSSWDRNQPQHF. The DNA of the CDR3 is TGTGCCAGCAGTTCCTGGGACAGAAATCAGCCCCAGCATTTT.

This chain joins TRBV20-1 and TRBJ2-2; D assignment may be TRBD1 or TRBD2 (5 bases each). V was pared by 0 bases and J by 0 bases, with 11 bases between. This CDR3 is built from 16 residues. Germline CDR1 and CDR2: DFQATT and SNEGSKA (reference sequence). The CDR3 DNA is TGCAGTGCTAGAGATCGAGGGGTATCGAACACCGGGGAGCTGTTTTTT. Translating it yields CSARDRGVSNTGELFF.

With respect to this clonotype: A much larger clone sits a single nucleotide away, making a read error possible. The chain joins TRBV29-1 to TRBJ1-2; D ambiguous. V was trimmed by 3 bases and J by 4 bases, leaving 12 bases between them. This CDR3 has 13 amino acids. The germline CDR1 and CDR2 sequences are SQVTM and ANQGSEA. The CDR3 coding sequence is TGCAGCGTTGAGATGGGGAATGGCTATGGCTACACCTTC. Encoded protein: CSVEMGNGYGYTF.

This clonotype was recorded a few times. The J gene is TRBJ1-5, the V gene TRBV27, with a tentative D call TRBD1 (5 bases). Trimming removed 5 bases from V and 6 bases from J, with 14 bases in between. The CDR3 spans 14 residues. Looked up from germline, CDR1 is MNHEY and CDR2 is SMNVEV (reference sequence). In DNA form, the CDR3 reads TGTGCCAGCAGTCCCCTCATGGGGGGTCAGCCCCAGCATTTT. This gives the protein CASSPLMGGQPQHF.

This clonotype was seen a few times. The chain employs TRBV6-1 and TRBJ2-2; possibly TRBD2 for D (5 bases). Germline values: CDR1 MNHNS, CDR2 SASEGT. V dropped 5 bases and J dropped 9 bases, with 10 bases sitting between them. CDR3 size: 12 residues. The CDR3: CASSKDSWELFF. CDR3 nucleotide sequence: TGTGCCAGCAGTAAGGACTCGTGGGAGCTGTTTTTT.

The rearrangement links TRBV7-9 to TRBJ2-2; 7 nucleotides agree with TRBD2. Germline V gives CDR1 SEHNR, CDR2 FQNEAQ (reference sequence). The CDR3 is made up of 15 amino acids. The junction had 9 bases not matched to a gene; V was cut back by 5 bases and J by 6 bases. CDR3: CASSAPSSGAGELFF. The CDR3 DNA reads as TGTGCCAGCAGCGCACCTAGCAGCGGGGCCGGGGAGCTGTTTTTT.

This clonotype was seen many times. This sequence may be a read error, since a much larger clone differs from it by one base. The V call is TRBV12-3 or TRBV12-4, the J call TRBJ2-5; TRBD1 or TRBD2 may be the D gene (6 bases each). This CDR3 comprises 15 residues. The chain's CDR3 is CTSSRNEGGSETQYF. The CDR3 DNA is TGTACCAGCAGTAGAAACGAAGGGGGGTCGGAGACCCAGTACTTC.

This clonotype appeared a few times. This chain joins TRBV5-1 and TRBJ2-7; D remains ambiguous. CDR3 length: 14 residues. CDR1 and CDR2 from the germline V gene are SGHRS and YFSETQ. V was cut by 0 bases and J by 2 bases, with 9 bases left in between. CDR3 in amino acids: CASSLDGRTYEQYF. The CDR3 bases are TGCGCCAGCAGCTTGGATGGACGTACCTACGAGCAGTACTTC.

About this clonotype itself: A read error is likely here: a far larger clone is one base away. The chain has TRBV6-4 and TRBJ2-7, with TRBD2 matching over 10 bases. The CDR3 has 16 amino acids. Germline CDR1 and CDR2: MRHNA and SNTAGT. The CDR3 sequence is CVSSRTSGRPSYEQYF. DNA for the CDR3: TGTGTCAGCAGTAGGACTAGCGGACGCCCCTCCTACGAGCAGTACTTC.

The gene calls are TRBV20-1 and TRBJ1-4, with D possibly TRBD1 on 5 matching bases. There are 13 residues in the CDR3. Germline-derived CDR1 and CDR2 are DFQATT and SNEGSKA (reference sequence). The V end was cut by 3 bases, the J end by 5 bases, with 10 bases between. CDR3 nucleotides: TGCAGTGCTAGTTTAGGGGTGAATGAAAAACTGTTTTTT. Translated, it gives CSASLGVNEKLFF.

This clonotype has at least ten counts. The chain combines TRBV11-2 with TRBJ1-6; 10 positions agree with TRBD1. Germline trimming cut 5 bases from V and 7 bases from J; bases unmatched to any gene: 5. This CDR3 spans 15 amino acids. CDR1 is SGHAT, CDR2 FQNNGV, per germline. CDR3 loop: CASSRDRGTNSPLHF. DNA for the CDR3: TGTGCCAGCAGCCGGGACAGGGGAACCAATTCACCCCTCCACTTT.